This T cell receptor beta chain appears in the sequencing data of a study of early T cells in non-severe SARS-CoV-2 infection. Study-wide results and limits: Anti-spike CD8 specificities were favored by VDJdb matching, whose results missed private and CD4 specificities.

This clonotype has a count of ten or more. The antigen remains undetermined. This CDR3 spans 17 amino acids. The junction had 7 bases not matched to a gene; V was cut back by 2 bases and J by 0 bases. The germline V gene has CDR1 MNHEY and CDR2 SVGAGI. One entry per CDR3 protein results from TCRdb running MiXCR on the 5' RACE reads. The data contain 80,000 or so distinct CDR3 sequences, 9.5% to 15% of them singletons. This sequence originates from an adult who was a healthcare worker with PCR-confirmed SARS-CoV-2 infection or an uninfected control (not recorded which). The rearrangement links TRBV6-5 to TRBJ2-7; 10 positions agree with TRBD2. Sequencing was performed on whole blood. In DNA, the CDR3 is TGTGCCAGCAGTTACCTCCGGGCTAGCGGGAGCTCCTACGAGCAGTACTTC. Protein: CASSYLRASGSSYEQYF.